Reported below is one T cell receptor beta chain. The data stem from a study of blood T cell repertoires in COVID-19. Study overall: Specimens from acute and convalescent COVID-19 originated in the United States, Italy and Spain.

Methods used by the authors: The authors estimated nucleated cell counts from reference gene primer amplification. Profiling relied on immunoSEQ multiplex PCR, and the TCRdb table lists in-frame clones only, not all of them. That table supplies the V and J calls and clone size; D and trimming were determined from the DNA. Seen here are nearly 25,000 clones, 92% observed once, and the top ten hold approximately 30%. V was pared by 5 bases and J by 3 bases, with 4 bases of the junction left unmatched. Per germline, CDR1 MNHEY and CDR2 SMNVEV (reference sequence). The CDR3 runs 13 residues. This TCR came from a man between 70 and 80 years old with active COVID-19. Specimen: peripheral blood. The rearrangement joins TRBV27 to TRBJ2-7; 7 nucleotides match TRBD2. The CDR3 spells CASSGGVDYEQYF. CDR3 DNA: TGTGCCAGCAGTGGGGGGGTTGACTACGAGCAGTACTTC.